The 19 T cell receptor beta chains in this list originate from one sample, sequenced in a study of T cells of healthy individuals. A single record per CDR3 protein comes from TCRdb applying MiXCR to the 5' RACE reads. Among around 98,000 distinct CDR3 sequences listed, roughly 18% were seen once. The origin of the receptors is a human donor in good health.

This clonotype has more than one count but fewer than ten. V usage is TRBV20-1 and J usage is TRBJ2-5; TRBD1 agrees at 7 bases. The CDR3 is 14 amino acids. Germline trimming cut 5 bases from V and 2 bases from J; bases unmatched to any gene: 8. The V gene's germline CDR1 is DFQATT and CDR2 SNEGSKA (reference sequence). The CDR3 region is CSAGNRGWQETQYF. The CDR3 DNA is TGCAGTGCTGGGAACAGGGGTTGGCAAGAGACCCAGTACTTC.

The rearrangement links TRBV28 to TRBJ2-2; D might be TRBD1 (6 bases). With 5 bases removed from V and 5 bases from J, the gap between germline ends came to 9 bases. The CDR3 covers 13 residues. CDR1 and CDR2 from the germline V gene are MDHEN and SYDVKM. This CDR3 is CASSDDRTGELFF. The DNA of the CDR3 is TGTGCCAGCAGTGACGACAGGACCGGGGAGCTGTTTTTT.

The genes are TRBV28 and TRBJ1-1; no definite D call. Germline V CDR1 and CDR2: MDHEN, SYDVKM. V was clipped by 3 bases and J by 1 base, with 9 bases between them. This CDR3 comprises 14 residues. The CDR3 reads CASSFGVKNTEAFF. In nucleotides, the CDR3 is TGTGCCAGCAGTTTCGGGGTAAAGAACACTGAAGCTTTCTTT.

This clonotype has more than one count but fewer than ten. The V gene is TRBV10-3, the J gene TRBJ2-3; D may match TRBD1 or TRBD2 (6 bases each). From germline, CDR1 is ENHRY and CDR2 SYGVKD. Trimming removed 6 bases at V and 0 bases at J, with 13 bases between. The CDR3 consists of 15 residues. The CDR3: CAIREGGLSTDTQYF. The CDR3 bases are TGTGCCATCAGGGAGGGGGGACTCAGCACAGATACGCAGTATTTT.

V usage is TRBV2 and J usage is TRBJ2-4, with D maybe TRBD2 (6 bases). The germline V gene encodes CDR1 SNHLY and CDR2 FYNNEI. The CDR3 covers 11 residues. Trimming took off 8 bases at V and 8 bases at J, with 10 bases between the two ends. The CDR3 nucleotides read TGTGCCAGCGGGGGGAGTGACATTCAGTACTTC. This translates into CASGGSDIQYF. The full variable domain, in which reference TRBV2 and TRBJ2-4 provide the parts outside the CDR3, is EPEVTQTPSHQVTQMGQEVILRCVPISNHLYFYWYRQILGQKVEFLVSFYNNEISEKSEIFDDQFSVERPDGSNFTLKIRSTKLEDSAMYFCASGGSDIQYFGAGTRLSVL.

This clonotype has a handful of counts. The chain combines TRBV5-1 with TRBJ1-5, with 8 bases that match TRBD1. V lost 4 bases and J lost 1; bases outside the gene matches: 7. Per germline, CDR1 SGHRS and CDR2 YFSETQ. The CDR3 sequence is 16 residues long. In nucleotides, the CDR3 is TGCGCCAGCAGCCCTGGACAGGGAGTAAGCAATCAGCCCCAGCATTTT. Translating it yields CASSPGQGVSNQPQHF.

This clonotype was counted at least ten times. The rearrangement uses TRBV3-1 and TRBJ1-1; D gene unclear. In germline, CDR1 is LGHDT, CDR2 YNNKEL (reference sequence). CDR3 length: 15 residues. V lost 5 bases and J lost 6, with 19 bases in between. CDR3 loop: CASSLTHDISAEAFF. DNA of the CDR3: TGTGCCAGCAGCTTGACTCACGACATCAGCGCTGAAGCTTTCTTT.

The chain has TRBV5-6 and TRBJ2-3; 8 nucleotides match TRBD2. Losses at the gene ends were 0 bases for V and 0 bases for J; bases not matched to a gene: 3. In germline, CDR1 is SGHDT, CDR2 YYEEEE. The CDR3 has 16 residues. Here the CDR3 reads CASSLVAGMSTDTQYF. The DNA for the CDR3 is TGTGCCAGCAGCTTGGTAGCGGGAATGAGCACAGATACGCAGTATTTT.

This clonotype was counted only a few times. This sequence joins TRBV6-5 and TRBJ2-7; D tentatively fits TRBD1 or TRBD2 (6 bases each). CDR1 and CDR2 (germline): MNHEY, SVGAGI. V lost 2 bases and J lost 2, with 10 bases in between. The CDR3 has 14 residues. The CDR3 here is CASSYPGAPYEQYF. DNA of the CDR3: TGTGCCAGCAGTTACCCGGGGGCCCCCTACGAGCAGTACTTC.

The chain is built from TRBV20-1 and TRBJ2-3; D is possibly TRBD1 (7 bases). The V and J ends lost 3 bases and 3 bases respectively, with 10 bases between them. Germline CDR1 reads DFQATT; CDR2 reads SNEGSKA (reference sequence). There are 13 residues in the CDR3. CDR3 DNA: TGCAGTGCTAGGACAGGGAGGACAGATACGCAGTATTTT. It specifies CSARTGRTDTQYF.

The chain combines TRBV15 with TRBJ2-7; D tentatively fits TRBD1 or TRBD2 (5 bases each). V lost 3 bases and J lost 3, with 9 bases in between. Germline V gene sequence: CDR1 LNHNV, CDR2 YYDKDF (reference sequence). This CDR3 is 13 amino acids long. This CDR3 reads CATSRSGRYEQYF. The CDR3 region has the DNA TGTGCCACCAGCAGGTCGGGGCGCTACGAGCAGTACTTC.

Worth noting for this clonotype: The CDR3 end shows no conserved phenylalanine or tryptophan, and so a read error is likely. The chain's CDR3 is CASSSTQGLEQFS. As DNA, the CDR3 is TGTGCCAGCAGTTCGACACAGGGGCTAGAGCAGTTCTCC. This chain joins TRBV12-3 or TRBV12-4 and TRBJ2-1; 7 bases fit TRBD1. V dropped 4 bases and J dropped 10; count of bases not matched to a gene: 7. This CDR3 has 13 amino acids.

This clonotype came up many times. The CDR3 sequence is CASSSPPGTSGRPTSYEQYF. As DNA, the CDR3 is TGTGCCAGCAGCTCCCCCCCCGGGACTAGCGGGAGGCCTACCTCCTACGAGCAGTACTTC. The V and J genes are TRBV7-3 and TRBJ2-7; 15 positions agree with TRBD2. Germline trimming cut 4 bases from V and 0 bases from J; bases unmatched to any gene: 13. In germline, CDR1 is SGHTA, CDR2 FQGTGA. This CDR3 comprises 20 residues. Complete variable domain (other parts from reference TRBV7-3 and TRBJ2-7): GAGVSQTPSNKVTEKGKYVELRCDPISGHTALYWYRQSLGQGPEFLIYFQGTGAADDSGLPNDRFFAVRPEGSVSTLKIQRTERGDSAVYLCASSSPPGTSGRPTSYEQYFGPGTRLTVT.

The chain links TRBV27 to TRBJ2-2, with a tentative D call TRBD1 (6 bases). Germline V lookup: CDR1 MNHEY, CDR2 SMNVEV (reference sequence). The CDR3 runs 13 residues. The V and J ends lost 8 bases and 8 bases respectively, with 15 bases between them. Here the CDR3 reads CASAEGDWGELFF. In nucleotides, the CDR3 is TGTGCCAGCGCAGAGGGGGATTGGGGGGAGCTGTTTTTT.

This clonotype was seen more than once but under ten times. The V and J genes are TRBV5-1 and TRBJ2-7, with D unresolved. The CDR3 runs to 14 residues. V lost 0 bases, J lost 2 bases, and 9 bases lay in between. Germline values: CDR1 SGHRS, CDR2 YFSETQ. CDR3 nucleotide sequence: TGCGCCAGCAGCTTGGCCGGCGCAGCCTACGAGCAGTACTTC. Translated, it gives CASSLAGAAYEQYF.

DNA for the CDR3: TGCGCCAGCTCGGTCGGGGGGGTATCACCCCTCCACTTT. It yields the protein CASSVGGVSPLHF. The chain employs TRBV4-1 and TRBJ1-6, with D perhaps TRBD1 (5 bases). Germline CDR1 reads MGHRA; CDR2 reads YSYEKL. V was cut by 8 bases and J by 10 bases, with 15 bases left in between. The CDR3 covers 13 residues.

This clonotype showed up many times. V is TRBV10-3 and J is TRBJ1-4; D unresolved. The CDR3 loop spans 16 amino acids. V lost 7 bases and J lost 0, with 15 bases in between. CDR1 is ENHRY, CDR2 SYGVKD, per germline. The CDR3 DNA sequence: TGTGCCATCAAGATGGCTCACCGTTCAACTAATGAAAAACTGTTTTTT. Protein sequence: CAIKMAHRSTNEKLFF.

This clonotype was detected ten times or more. The chain is built from TRBV20-1 and TRBJ1-2, with TRBD1 matching over 7 bases. The CDR3 spans 14 residues. CDR1 and CDR2 from the germline V gene are DFQATT and SNEGSKA (reference sequence). V dropped 5 bases and J dropped 0; count of bases not matched to a gene: 6. The CDR3 DNA reads TGCAGTGCTCAACAGGGGACAGCTAACTATGGCTACACCTTC. Translating it yields CSAQQGTANYGYTF.

The sample holds a few counts of this clonotype. The chain links TRBV7-2 to TRBJ1-5, with D unresolved. This CDR3 has 13 residues. Trimming shortened V by 5 bases and J by 6 bases, and 11 bases separated the two germline ends. Germline V CDR1 and CDR2: SGHTA, FQGNSA. CDR3 bases: TGTGCCAGCAGCGCCCACTGGGGTCAGCCCCAGCATTTT. Protein product: CASSAHWGQPQHF.